These 23 T cell receptor beta chains originate from one sample sequenced in a study of blood T cell repertoires in COVID-19. Only in-frame clones appear in the TCRdb table, and some are missing; sequencing was by immunoSEQ multiplex PCR. Counted here are some 97,000 clones, 80% occurring once; the ten biggest clones make up around 10%. Sequencing used peripheral blood. Source of these receptors: an older woman with acute or convalescent COVID-19.

The V call is TRBV5-1, the J call TRBJ1-3; 7 bases are shared with TRBD1. This CDR3 is 15 amino acids long. From germline, CDR1 is SGHRS and CDR2 YFSETQ. V lost 4 bases to trimming and J lost 6 bases; unmatched junction nucleotides: 10. For the CDR3, the DNA is TGCGCCAGCAGCCGGTACGACAGGGAGTCAAACACCATATATTTT. Translating it yields CASSRYDRESNTIYF.

V and J are TRBV27 and TRBJ2-2; TRBD2 might be the D (6 bases). V lost 6 bases and J 8 bases, leaving 10 bases between the germline ends. CDR3 length equals 12 residues. The germline V gene has CDR1 MNHEY and CDR2 SMNVEV (reference sequence). The chain's CDR3 is CASSPSVGELFF. The CDR3 nucleotides are TGTGCCAGCAGCCCTAGCGTTGGGGAGCTGTTTTTT.

The V gene is TRBV7-9, the J gene TRBJ1-4; D is uncertain. Trimming removed 5 bases from V and 4 bases from J, with 8 bases in between. The CDR3 extends over 13 amino acids. Germline CDR1 SEHNR, CDR2 FQNEAQ (reference sequence). DNA for the CDR3: TGTGCCAGCAGCCCCCTCCGTAATGAAAAACTGTTTTTT. It specifies CASSPLRNEKLFF.

The table lists this clone with a count of one. The rearrangement uses TRBV9 and TRBJ2-3, with TRBD2 identical over 15 bases. Germline CDR1 reads SGDLS; CDR2 reads YYNGEE. The CDR3 length is 17 residues. J gave up 10 bases and V 1 base, and 10 bases lay outside the gene matches. CDR3 in DNA: TGTGCCAGCAGCGTAATAACGGGACTAGCGGGGGGAGGGGCGCAGTATTTT. Amino acids: CASSVITGLAGGGAQYF.

The chain combines TRBV6-5 with TRBJ1-2, with 9 bases matching TRBD1. V was clipped by 0 bases and J by 8 bases; unmatched bases: 4. The CDR3 is 14 amino acids. Germline V gives CDR1 MNHEY, CDR2 SVGAGI. The CDR3 DNA follows: TGTGCCAGCAGTTACTCCCGTACAGGGGGCGGCTACACCTTC. It encodes CASSYSRTGGGYTF.

Only a few counts were recorded for this clone. V is TRBV7-9 and J is TRBJ1-2; D might be TRBD1 (5 bases). V lost 3 bases to trimming and J lost 2 bases, with 7 bases between them. The CDR3 runs 13 residues. Germline CDR1 SEHNR, CDR2 FQNEAQ (reference sequence). The CDR3 region has the DNA TGTGCCAGCAGCTTCGGGGGAAACTATGGCTACACCTTC. Amino acid sequence: CASSFGGNYGYTF.

CDR3 nucleotide sequence: TGTGCCAGCAGTTCCACCTACGAGCAGTACTTC. It is translated as CASSSTYEQYF. The gene calls are TRBV28 and TRBJ2-7; D not resolved. Germline-derived CDR1 and CDR2 are MDHEN and SYDVKM. The CDR3 contains 11 residues. With 4 bases removed from V and 2 bases from J, the gap between germline ends came to 3 bases. The complete variable domain, with remaining parts taken from reference TRBV28 and TRBJ2-7, reads DVKVTQSSRYLVKRTGEKVFLECVQDMDHENMFWYRQDPGLGLRLIYFSYDVKMKEKGDIPEGYSVSREKKERFSLILESASTNQTSMYLCASSSTYEQYFGPGTRLTVT.

J is TRBJ2-1 and V is TRBV7-7, with 7 nucleotides matching TRBD1. This CDR3 is 15 amino acids long. The J segment lost 5 bases and the V segment lost 0 bases, leaving 4 bases of the junction unmatched. Germline CDR1 SSHAT, CDR2 FNYEAQ (reference sequence). The CDR3 sequence is CASSLAGGAHNEQFF. The DNA of the CDR3 is TGTGCCAGCAGCTTAGCAGGGGGCGCCCACAATGAGCAGTTCTTC.

The V gene is TRBV24-1, the J gene TRBJ2-5; possibly TRBD1 for D (6 bases). Trimming stripped 1 base from V and 5 bases from J, with 13 bases between. The length of the CDR3 is 15 residues. CDR1 is KGHDR, CDR2 SFDVKD, per germline. The CDR3 bases are TGTGCCACCAGTGATTTACAGGGCCCCTCGGAGACCCAGTACTTC. Translating it yields CATSDLQGPSETQYF.

In DNA form, the CDR3 reads TGTGCCAGCTCCCCCGGGACAGGGACCGCTGAAGCTTTCTTT. Its translation is CASSPGTGTAEAFF. This sequence joins TRBV18 and TRBJ1-1; 9 nucleotides agree with TRBD1. The CDR3 is 14 residues long. Germline CDR1 is KGHSH and CDR2 is LQKENI. V lost 6 bases and J lost 6; bases outside the gene matches: 8.

This sequence joins TRBV11-2 and TRBJ1-1, with 7 nucleotides matching TRBD1. Losses at the gene ends were 5 bases for V and 4 bases for J; bases not matched to a gene: 22. The CDR3 loop spans 19 amino acids. In germline, CDR1 is SGHAT, CDR2 FQNNGV. The CDR3 protein is CASSVGGQRVPVMGTEAFF. The CDR3 region has the DNA TGTGCCAGCAGCGTAGGGGGACAGCGCGTCCCTGTGATGGGCACTGAAGCTTTCTTT.

This rearrangement joins TRBV19 to TRBJ2-7; a possible D gene is TRBD2 (5 bases). V shed 6 bases and J shed 2 bases, with 17 bases lying between them. Germline V gene lookup returns CDR1 LNHDA and CDR2 SQIVND (reference sequence). The CDR3 runs 15 residues. CDR3 in amino acids: CASSLDSVGTYEQYF. CDR3 in DNA: TGTGCCAGTAGCCTTGATAGCGTAGGGACCTACGAGCAGTACTTC.

This clone has a single count. The V gene is TRBV7-7, the J gene TRBJ2-7; no reliable D call. The V gene's germline CDR1 is SSHAT and CDR2 FNYEAQ (reference sequence). This CDR3 is 14 amino acids long. V gave up 3 bases and J gave up 4 bases, with 13 bases separating them. The CDR3 region has the DNA TGTGCCAGCAGCTTTCAGCCCCCGACATACGAGCAGTACGTC. Amino acid sequence: CASSFQPPTYEQYV.

The gene calls are TRBV4-1 and TRBJ1-4, with 8 bases aligning to TRBD1. Germline CDR1 is MGHRA and CDR2 is YSYEKL. The J segment lost 6 bases and the V segment lost 5 bases, leaving 14 bases of the junction unmatched. The CDR3 loop spans 17 amino acids. The DNA of the CDR3 is TGCGCCAGCAGCTGGCAGCTCTGGACAGGGTCTTATGAAAAACTGTTTTTT. Protein: CASSWQLWTGSYEKLFF.

There are a few counts of this clone. The V call is TRBV6-2 or TRBV6-3, the J call TRBJ2-2; 10 bases line up with TRBD2. The V segment lost 4 bases and the J segment 6 bases; nucleotides outside the gene matches: 14. The CDR3 length is 18 residues. CDR1 is MNHEY, CDR2 SVGEGT, per germline. The CDR3 bases are TGTGCCAGCAGTTCCCCGCGGCAGCGGGGGGGCGTTTCCGGGGAGCTGTTTTTT. Translating it yields CASSSPRQRGGVSGELFF.

The rearrangement uses TRBV5-4 and TRBJ1-1; TRBD1 aligns across 7 bases. The CDR3 runs to 17 residues. Losses at the gene ends were 4 bases for V and 5 bases for J; bases not matched to a gene: 17. CDR1 SGHNT and CDR2 YYREEE come from the germline V gene (reference sequence). The CDR3 region is CASSPGRTGQVRTEAFF. The CDR3 coding sequence is TGTGCCAGCAGCCCGGGTAGAACCGGACAGGTCAGGACTGAAGCTTTCTTT.

This clone was detected a few times. This chain connects TRBV6-5 to TRBJ1-1, with D unresolved. The germline V gene has CDR1 MNHEY and CDR2 SVGAGI. This CDR3 contains 14 residues. Trimming took 5 bases from V and 4 from J, leaving 14 bases between them. CDR3: CASSRSGVGTEAFF. CDR3 nucleotide sequence: TGTGCCAGCAGTCGCTCAGGTGTGGGCACTGAAGCTTTCTTT.

The chain joins TRBV5-5 to TRBJ2-5, with D possibly TRBD2 on 7 matching bases. The germline V and J ends were trimmed by 4 bases and 5 bases, with 18 bases remaining between them. Germline V gene data show CDR1 as SGHKS and CDR2 as YYEKEE (reference sequence). This CDR3 has 15 amino acids. CDR3 bases: TGTGCCAGCAGCCGGACCGGGGGGCCGGGGGAGACCCAGTACTTC. Translating gives CASSRTGGPGETQYF.

This sequence joins TRBV3-1 (or the pseudogene TRBV3-2) and TRBJ1-5, with D maybe TRBD1 (6 bases). The CDR3 is 17 residues long. Germline V gene lookup returns CDR1 LGHDT and CDR2 YNNKEL (reference sequence). Deletions cut 4 bases from V and 0 bases from J, with 16 bases between. CDR3 in amino acids: CASSPTTGFNSNQPQHF. For the CDR3, the DNA is TGTGCCAGCAGCCCAACCACAGGGTTTAATAGCAATCAGCCCCAGCATTTT.

J is TRBJ1-1 and V is TRBV6-5; 7 positions match TRBD1. The length of the CDR3 is 12 residues. CDR1 MNHEY and CDR2 SVGAGI come from the germline V gene. Trimming cost V 6 bases and J 5 bases; bases outside gene matches: 3. CDR3 sequence (DNA): TGTGCCAGCAGCCTGACAGGGACTGAAGCTTTCTTT. It is translated as CASSLTGTEAFF.

The chain couples TRBV7-8 to TRBJ2-2, with D uncertain. CDR1 is SGHVS, CDR2 FQNEAQ, per germline. This CDR3 comprises 16 residues. The V and J ends lost 7 bases and 5 bases respectively, with 20 bases between them. The CDR3 here is CASTEPTRTTTGELFF. DNA for the CDR3: TGTGCCAGCACCGAACCGACACGCACCACAACCGGGGAGCTGTTTTTT.

The chain has TRBV11-2 and TRBJ1-2; no definite D call. Trimming shortened V by 6 bases and J by 8 bases, and 19 bases separated the two germline ends. The germline V gene has CDR1 SGHAT and CDR2 FQNNGV. The CDR3 extends over 14 amino acids. The CDR3 bases are TGTGCCAGCAGTCCCCAAGGTGGCGGGGAAGGCTACACCTTC. Encoded protein: CASSPQGGGEGYTF.

The genes are TRBV6-5 and TRBJ1-2; TRBD1 aligns across 10 bases. Trimming removed 8 bases from V and 8 bases from J; junction bases left unmatched: 11. CDR1 is MNHEY, CDR2 SVGAGI, per germline. This CDR3 spans 14 amino acids. The CDR3 loop reads CASARQGANFGYTF. The CDR3, as DNA: TGTGCCAGCGCAAGACAGGGGGCGAACTTCGGCTACACCTTC.